This T cell receptor (beta chain) was observed in a study of blood T cell repertoires in COVID-19 (dated by TCRdb to the early 2020s). Background for the entire study: Samples covering the acute and convalescent phases of COVID-19 were provided by collaborators in the United States, Italy and Spain. The prospective study material was composed of cDNA or gDNA derived from T cells, B-cell-depleted T cells, or PBMCs. Subjects who had been exposed to COVID-19, were actively infected with it, or had recovered from it provided the deeply sampled blood TCRbeta repertoires that made up the dataset. The repertoires were released in a freely available public database meant as a resource for research on the immune response to SARS-CoV-2. The samples were drawn from two sources: the first 160 participants of the ongoing ImmuneRACE study, and fewer than 1,500 subjects contributed by 6 global collaborators. The sample metadata nearly always contained a de-identified subject ID, COVID-19 status, age in years and sex. HLA class I and class II types, where available, came from metadata supplied by the sample provider rather than from assay-based typing. Study-wide conclusions, independent of this receptor: How much clinical and demographic metadata was included differed by source and by participant, and the metadata was provided uncurated.

Each collaborating institution followed its own protocols to collect whole blood in K2EDTA tubes. For TCRbeta analysis, collaborators shipped samples in one of three forms: frozen whole blood, isolated PBMCs, or DNA extracted from either of those sample types. The immunoSEQ Assay, a bias-controlled multiplex PCR, was used to amplify TCRbeta CDR3 regions from genomic DNA. The source study handled its data this way. Nucleated cell counts per sample were estimated from amplification of reference gene primers within the assay. To quantify the absolute abundance of each unique TCRbeta CDR3 rearrangement, sequence reads were collapsed and filtered. For each sample, productive Simpson clonality was calculated by taking the square root of Simpson's diversity index across productive rearrangements. The source is immuneACCESS, and TCRdb retained only in-frame sequences with V and J called. Part of the clones is not carried over; for the studies checked, unresolved V genes explain less than half of this, and the remainder is unexplained. V and J calls and clone size come straight from that table; D and trimming were deduced from the DNA. The sample has around 37,000 clones on record, 70% to 90% of them singletons. Together, the top ten hold around 2.4% of the sample.

V is cut by 0 bases and J by 1 base, and the space between the germline ends is 6 bases. Counted from cysteine to phenylalanine, this CDR3 has 14 amino acids. Only the CDR3 DNA is retained, 42 bases long and in frame from the first base. From the germline V gene, CDR1 is KGHSH and CDR2 is LQKENI. As for this clone: Its recognized antigen is unknown. Base qualities are missing; no much larger clone stands one base away.

This receptor chain uses TRBV18 and TRBJ1-2; the D gene remains uncertain. Sample: peripheral blood. This receptor was obtained from a human donor in a cohort sampled during active COVID-19. The DNA sequence is as follows: TGTGCCAGCTCACCACCGGGAGATAACTATGGCTACACCTTC. The encoded protein is CASSPPGDNYGYTF.